The present TCR beta chain was sequenced within a study of blood T cell repertoires in COVID-19 (dated by TCRdb to between 2020 and 2021). Study-level background: Samples from collaborators originated in the United States, Italy and Spain and spanned both the acute and convalescent phases of COVID-19. The prospective study material was composed of cDNA or gDNA derived from T cells, B-cell-depleted T cells, or PBMCs. Subjects who had been exposed to COVID-19, were actively infected with it, or had recovered from it provided the deeply sampled blood TCRbeta repertoires that made up the dataset. The repertoires were released in a freely available public database meant as a resource for research on the immune response to SARS-CoV-2. The samples were drawn from the first 160 participants of the ongoing ImmuneRACE study and from 1,200 or so subjects provided by 6 global collaborators. Sample metadata almost always included a de-identified subject ID, COVID-19 status, age in years and sex. Where HLA class I and class II types were available, the types were taken from metadata supplied by the sample provider, not from assay-based typing.

Summary of the overall study and its limitations: Clinical and demographic metadata were provided uncurated, with the amount varying by source and participant.

The immunoSEQ Assay, a bias-controlled multiplex PCR, was used to amplify TCRbeta CDR3 regions from genomic DNA. The original pipeline was this. The number of nucleated cells in each sample was estimated from the amplification of reference gene primers within the assay. To quantify the absolute abundance of each unique TCRbeta CDR3 rearrangement, sequence reads were collapsed and filtered. For each sample, productive Simpson clonality was calculated by taking the square root of Simpson's diversity index across productive rearrangements. TCRdb stores this immuneACCESS table with in-frame sequences only. Part of the clones is absent; in the studies checked, under half of the shortfall reflects unresolved V genes, and no reason is known for the rest. The DNA was the basis for D and trimming; V, J and clone size are from that table. Across this sample there are fewer than 300,000 clones, with about nine tenths seen only once. The top ten clones comprise approximately 9.8% of the sample.

Another Seattle source contributed samples from volunteer blood donors who had recovered from COVID-19. Whole blood was collected in K2EDTA tubes by collaborating institutions according to the institutions' own protocols. Collaborator samples were shipped for TCRbeta analysis as frozen whole blood, isolated PBMCs, or DNA extracted from either sample type. The sample holds a few counts of this clone. There is no known antigen for this receptor. No quality values exist for individual bases; no much larger clone is one base distant. Sequenced input: peripheral blood. The sequence was obtained from a man aged 40-49 years who had recovered from COVID-19.

DNA sequence: TGTGCCAGCTCACCTCAGGGGGACACCGGGGAGCTGTTTTTT. Translation gives CASSPQGDTGELFF. The sequence is built from TRBV18 and TRBJ2-2, and TRBD1 aligns with 7 junction nucleotides. V lost 3 bases and J lost 3 bases, and the count of bases not matched to a germline gene is 1. The CDR3, cysteine through phenylalanine, is 14 amino acids long. This entry keeps only the CDR3 DNA: 42 bases, framed from base 1. CDR1 and CDR2, looked up from the germline V gene, are KGHSH and LQKENI.